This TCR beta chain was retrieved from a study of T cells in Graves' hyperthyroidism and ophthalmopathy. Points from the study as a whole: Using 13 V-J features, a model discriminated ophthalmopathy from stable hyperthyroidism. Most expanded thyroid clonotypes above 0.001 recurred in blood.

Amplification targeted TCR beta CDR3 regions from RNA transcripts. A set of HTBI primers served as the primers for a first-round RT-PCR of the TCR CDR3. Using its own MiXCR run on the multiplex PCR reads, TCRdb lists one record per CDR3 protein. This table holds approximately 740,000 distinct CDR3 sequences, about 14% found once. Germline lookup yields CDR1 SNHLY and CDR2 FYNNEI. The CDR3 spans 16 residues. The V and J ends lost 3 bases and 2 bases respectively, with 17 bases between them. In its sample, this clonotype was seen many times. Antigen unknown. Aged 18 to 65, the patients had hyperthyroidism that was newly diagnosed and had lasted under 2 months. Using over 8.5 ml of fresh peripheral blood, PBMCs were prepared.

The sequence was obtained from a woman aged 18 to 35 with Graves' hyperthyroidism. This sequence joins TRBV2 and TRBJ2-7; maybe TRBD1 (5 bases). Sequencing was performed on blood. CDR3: CASSEEQGRGTYEQYF. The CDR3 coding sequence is TGTGCCAGCAGTGAGGAGCAGGGAAGGGGAACCTACGAGCAGTACTTC.